The 28 T cell receptor beta chains given below trace back to one sample, sequenced in a study of beta chain features in type 1 diabetes. Investigators reverse transcribed all isolated RNA, so they sequenced expressed TCRB transcripts. The assay was immunoSEQ multiplex PCR, and TCRdb's table has in-frame clones only and misses some. The data hold roughly 370,000 clones, with approximately 15% observed a single time. Sequenced input: naive CD4+ T cells from blood. The receptors shown here come from a man in his thirties or forties in good health.

This clone was recorded a few times. This chain connects TRBV30 to TRBJ2-5; perhaps TRBD2 as D (6 bases). The germline gives CDR1 GTSNPN, CDR2 SVGIG (reference sequence). The CDR3 loop spans 13 amino acids. V lost 0 bases and J 13 bases, leaving 18 bases between the germline ends. The CDR3 DNA is TGTGCCTGGAGTGTCTACGACCGCGGGGACCCGTACTTC. It encodes CAWSVYDRGDPYF.

V gene TRBV9 combines with J gene TRBJ1-5; 7 nucleotides line up with TRBD1. J lost 1 base, V lost 0 bases, and 4 bases had no gene match. Germline V gene sequence: CDR1 SGDLS, CDR2 YYNGEE. This CDR3 is 16 amino acids long. The CDR3 DNA follows: TGTGCCAGCAGCGTAGGTTCAGGGGGGAGCAATCAGCCCCAGCATTTT. The encoded protein is CASSVGSGGSNQPQHF.

The chain employs TRBV5-6 and TRBJ2-3; 8 nucleotides align to TRBD1. CDR1 and CDR2 (germline): SGHDT, YYEEEE. This CDR3 has 15 residues. V was clipped by 4 bases and J by 1 base; unmatched bases: 5. The CDR3 nucleotides read TGTGCCAGCAGCGCGGACAGGGAAGGCACAGATACGCAGTATTTT. It is translated as CASSADREGTDTQYF.

This rearrangement joins TRBV1 to TRBJ2-5; TRBD1 was called by the table and not checked on the DNA. TRBV1 is classified as a pseudogene. CDR3 length equals 19 residues. CDR3 loop: CTSSQSTASPFSGAETQYF. For the CDR3, the DNA is TGCACCAGCAGCCAATCGACGGCTAGCCCATTCTCAGGGGCAGAGACCCAGTACTTC.

The genes are TRBV9 and TRBJ2-3; D assignment may be TRBD1 or TRBD2 (5 bases each). Germline loops: CDR1 SGDLS, CDR2 YYNGEE. CDR3 length: 18 amino acids. V gave up 0 bases and J gave up 2 bases, with 19 bases separating them. In nucleotides, the CDR3 is TGTGCCAGCAGCGTAGAATCAGGGACGTACAGCTACACAGATACGCAGTATTTT. Protein: CASSVESGTYSYTDTQYF.

Comment on this clone: Other nucleotide sequences in the sample specify the same CDR3. The V call is TRBV29-1, the J call TRBJ1-1; 7 nucleotides line up with TRBD1. V dropped 4 bases and J dropped 1; count of bases not matched to a gene: 0. Germline-derived CDR1 and CDR2 are SQVTM and ANQGSEA. The CDR3 is made up of 12 amino acids. CDR3 sequence: CSVGQGNTEAFF. CDR3 bases: TGCAGCGTTGGACAGGGGAACACTGAAGCTTTCTTT. The full variable domain, its missing parts supplied by reference TRBV29-1 and TRBJ1-1, is SAVISQKPSRDICQRGTSLTIQCQVDSQVTMMFWYRQQPGQSLTLIATANQGSEATYESGFVIDKFPISRPNLTFSTLTVSNMSPEDSSIYLCSVGQGNTEAFFGQGTRLTVV.

There are a few counts of this clone. The chain employs TRBV7-9 and TRBJ1-5, with 7 nucleotides matching TRBD1. CDR3 size: 14 residues. With 5 bases clipped from V and 4 bases from J, the junction kept 5 bases outside the gene matches. Germline V gene sequence: CDR1 SEHNR, CDR2 FQNEAQ (reference sequence). The CDR3 loop is CASSRDSYNQPQHF. The CDR3 DNA follows: TGTGCCAGCAGCCGGGACAGCTATAATCAGCCCCAGCATTTT.

The table lists this clone with a few counts. The CDR3 region is CASSQTTGNQPQHF. CDR3 DNA sequence: TGTGCCAGCAGCCAAACCACGGGCAATCAGCCCCAGCATTTT. This chain connects TRBV7-9 to TRBJ1-5; D not resolved. The V gene lost 5 bases and the J gene lost 2 bases, with 10 bases spanning the gap. The CDR3 length is 14 residues. The germline gives CDR1 SEHNR, CDR2 FQNEAQ (reference sequence).

This chain connects TRBV6-1 to TRBJ1-1, with TRBD1 as a possible D gene (5 bases). Germline V lookup: CDR1 MNHNS, CDR2 SASEGT. The CDR3 length is 13 residues. The V and J ends lost 7 bases and 0 bases respectively, with 9 bases between them. The CDR3 loop is CASKAGMNTEAFF. CDR3 nucleotide sequence: TGTGCCAGCAAAGCAGGGATGAACACTGAAGCTTTCTTT.

The chain couples TRBV14 to TRBJ2-7, with 8 bases that match TRBD2. The germline CDR1 and CDR2 sequences are SGHDN and FVKESK. V shed 4 bases and J 6 bases; nucleotides not matched to a gene: 8. CDR3 size: 14 residues. This CDR3 reads CASSLGLAFSEQYF. CDR3 DNA: TGTGCCAGCAGCCTCGGACTAGCCTTCTCCGAGCAGTACTTC. Full variable domain (remainder filled in from reference TRBV14 and TRBJ2-7): EAGVTQFPSHSVIEKGQTVTLRCDPISGHDNLYWYRRVMGKEIKFLLHFVKESKQDESGMPNNRFLAERTGGTYSTLKVQPAELEDSGVYFCASSLGLAFSEQYFGPGTRLTVT.

This clone was seen more than once but under ten times. This chain uses TRBV11-2 with TRBJ1-1; D uncertain. Looked up from germline, CDR1 is SGHAT and CDR2 is FQNNGV. The CDR3 is made up of 14 amino acids. Trimming shortened V by 4 bases and J by 5 bases, and 14 bases separated the two germline ends. For the CDR3, the DNA is TGTGCCAGCAGCTGGTCCTTGGGGAATACTGAAGCTTTCTTT. This sequence encodes CASSWSLGNTEAFF.

A note on this clone: Mismatch with germline at one junction end may stem from a read error. The chain uses TRBV5-1 and TRBJ2-1; tentative D call: TRBD1 (5 bases). Per the germline V gene, CDR1 is SGHRS and CDR2 is YFSETQ. CDR3 length equals 12 residues. CDR3 nucleotide sequence: TGCGCCAGCAGCTTGGACGGGCAGGGCGGAGTCTTC. Amino acid sequence: CASSLDGQGGVF.

V and J are TRBV25-1 and TRBJ1-4; 9 positions match TRBD1. Losses at the gene ends were 11 bases for V and 6 bases for J; bases not matched to a gene: 7. The CDR3 extends over 13 amino acids. The germline V gene encodes CDR1 MGHDK and CDR2 SYGVNS. The CDR3 DNA reads TGTGCCGCGCGGACAGGGGTGGATGAAAAACTGTTTTTT. It is translated as CAARTGVDEKLFF.

The chain recombines TRBV15 with TRBJ2-5; unclear D gene. The CDR3 contains 14 residues. Germline V lookup: CDR1 LNHNV, CDR2 YYDKDF (reference sequence). V dropped 5 bases and J dropped 6 bases, with 16 bases sitting between them. CDR3 amino acids: CATSERSGLKTQYF. CDR3 in DNA: TGTGCCACCAGCGAACGTTCAGGATTGAAGACCCAGTACTTC. The variable domain in full, completed from reference TRBV15 and TRBJ2-5, reads DAMVIQNPRYQVTQFGKPVTLSCSQTLNHNVMYWYQQKSSQAPKLLFHYYDKDFNNEADTPDNFQSRRPNTSFCFLDIRSPGLGDTAMYLCATSERSGLKTQYFGPGTRLLVL.

This clone has a handful of counts. The rearrangement joins TRBV6-5 to TRBJ1-3; D possibly corresponds to TRBD1 (5 bases). The V and J ends lost 6 bases and 2 bases respectively, with 11 bases between them. The CDR3 spans 14 residues. In germline, CDR1 is MNHEY, CDR2 SVGAGI. The CDR3 coding sequence is TGTGCCAGCAGAAAGACAGTCACTGGAAACACCATATATTTT. It is translated as CASRKTVTGNTIYF.

The rearrangement joins TRBV4-1 to TRBJ2-1, with D possibly being TRBD2 (7 bases). V was pared by 0 bases and J by 13 bases, with 16 bases between. Germline V lookup: CDR1 MGHRA, CDR2 YSYEKL. The length of the CDR3 is 14 residues. CDR3 coding DNA: TGCGCCAGCAGCCAAGAAGGGGGAGGGACGAACCAGTTCTTC. It is translated as CASSQEGGGTNQFF.

This clone appeared a few times. The chain has TRBV7-2 and TRBJ2-7; D gene uncertain. V dropped 3 bases and J dropped 0 bases, with 12 bases sitting between them. The CDR3 loop spans 15 amino acids. The germline V gene encodes CDR1 SGHTA and CDR2 FQGNSA. The CDR3 coding sequence is TGTGCCAGCAGCTTCAACCTAGGTCCCTCCTACGAGCAGTACTTC. Translation: CASSFNLGPSYEQYF.

This clone was found a few times. J is TRBJ1-4 and V is TRBV27; 9 bases are shared with TRBD1. V lost 7 bases, J lost 8 bases, and 8 bases stayed unmatched. The CDR3 spans 14 residues. Germline assignment: CDR1 MNHEY and CDR2 SMNVEV (reference sequence). For the CDR3, the DNA is TGTGCCAGCAAACCGGGACAGGGAAGGGAAAAACTGTTTTTT. Amino acids: CASKPGQGREKLFF.

The V call is TRBV7-2, the J call TRBJ2-7; the match to TRBD2 covers 14 bases. J was trimmed by 7 bases and V by 2 bases; bases with no gene match: 7. This CDR3 is built from 16 residues. Germline CDR1 and CDR2: SGHTA and FQGNSA. The CDR3 DNA is TGTGCCAGCAGCTTATACGGGACTAGCGGGGGCGTGGAGCAGTACTTC. Encoded protein: CASSLYGTSGGVEQYF.

This clone has only a few counts. One junction end disagrees with the germline gene, perhaps due to a read error. The chain carries TRBV5-8 and TRBJ1-1, with D unclear. The length of the CDR3 is 11 residues. Germline assignment: CDR1 SGHTS and CDR2 YDEGEE. The CDR3 here is CASSLVSGAFF. Here the CDR3 DNA reads TGTGCCAGCAGTTTGGTGTCGGGAGCTTTCTTT.

In its sample, this clone was seen a few times. CDR3 nucleotide sequence: TGCGCCAGCAGCCCGGGGACAGGGTCGGTCGCAGATACGCAGTATTTT. Protein product: CASSPGTGSVADTQYF. The rearrangement joins TRBV5-1 to TRBJ2-3; 9 positions match TRBD1. CDR1 SGHRS and CDR2 YFSETQ come from the germline V gene. The CDR3 totals 16 residues. V lost 4 bases to trimming and J lost 4 bases; unmatched junction nucleotides: 10.

This clone was seen a handful of times. The chain combines TRBV9 with TRBJ2-2; D ambiguous. Germline assignment: CDR1 SGDLS and CDR2 YYNGEE. This CDR3 region has 15 residues. The V gene lost 2 bases and the J gene lost 2 bases, with 10 bases spanning the gap. Written as DNA, the CDR3 is TGTGCCAGCAGCGTTAGAGACCAAAACACCGGGGAGCTGTTTTTT. Amino acid sequence: CASSVRDQNTGELFF.

This clone was seen only a few times. Here the CDR3 DNA reads TGTGCCAGCAGCGTGAAGTGGGCGAACACTGAAGCTTTCTTT. Its protein product is CASSVKWANTEAFF. V and J are TRBV9 and TRBJ1-1; unclear D gene. V was clipped by 2 bases and J by 1 base, with 9 bases between them. Germline values: CDR1 SGDLS, CDR2 YYNGEE. The CDR3 sequence is 14 residues long. The whole variable domain, remainder taken from reference TRBV9 and TRBJ1-1, is DSGVTQTPKHLITATGQRVTLRCSPRSGDLSVYWYQQSLDQGLQFLIQYYNGEERAKGNILERFSAQQFPDLHSELNLSSLELGDSALYFCASSVKWANTEAFFGQGTRLTVV.

This clone was seen only a few times. The chain recombines TRBV9 with TRBJ1-3; D gene uncertain. Trimming shortened V by 4 bases and J by 2 bases, and 16 bases separated the two germline ends. Germline lookup yields CDR1 SGDLS and CDR2 YYNGEE. The CDR3 is 16 residues long. The CDR3 DNA is TGTGCCAGCAGCATAGCGCCGGGCCCGCCTGGAAACACCATATATTTT. It translates to CASSIAPGPPGNTIYF.

This clone came up many times. V and J are TRBV23-1 and TRBJ2-1, with 9 bases matching TRBD1. TRBV23-1 is assigned to the ORF class and has an uncertain function. Trimming removed 11 bases from V and 0 bases from J; junction bases left unmatched: 11. This CDR3 has 16 residues. CDR3 loop: CAARPDRGSSYNEQFF. Written as DNA, the CDR3 is TGCGCCGCCCGCCCAGACAGGGGGAGCTCCTACAATGAGCAGTTCTTC.

This clone has only a few counts. The sample carries other DNA sequences with the same CDR3. The chain carries TRBV29-1 and TRBJ1-1; D gene uncertain. The V and J ends lost 5 bases and 0 bases respectively, with 7 bases between them. The CDR3 runs 12 residues. CDR1 is SQVTM, CDR2 ANQGSEA, per germline. The CDR3 nucleotides read TGCAGCGTTTCAGGTTTGAACACTGAAGCTTTCTTT. As protein: CSVSGLNTEAFF.

This clone turned up a few times. V and J are TRBV6-1 and TRBJ1-1; D not resolved. The germline V gene has CDR1 MNHNS and CDR2 SASEGT. The CDR3 runs to 15 residues. Trimming pared 2 bases from V and 0 bases from J, leaving 10 bases between. The CDR3 DNA follows: TGTGCCAGCAGTGAAAGGCAGGCGTTGAACACTGAAGCTTTCTTT. It specifies CASSERQALNTEAFF.

V usage is TRBV2 and J usage is TRBJ2-7, with D possibly TRBD2 on 6 matching bases. The ends were cut back, 3 bases at V and 2 bases at J, with 11 bases in the middle. Germline lookup yields CDR1 SNHLY and CDR2 FYNNEI. CDR3 length: 14 residues. CDR3 sequence reads: CASSEGLPPYEQYF. The CDR3 coding sequence is TGTGCCAGCAGTGAGGGACTCCCACCCTACGAGCAGTACTTC.